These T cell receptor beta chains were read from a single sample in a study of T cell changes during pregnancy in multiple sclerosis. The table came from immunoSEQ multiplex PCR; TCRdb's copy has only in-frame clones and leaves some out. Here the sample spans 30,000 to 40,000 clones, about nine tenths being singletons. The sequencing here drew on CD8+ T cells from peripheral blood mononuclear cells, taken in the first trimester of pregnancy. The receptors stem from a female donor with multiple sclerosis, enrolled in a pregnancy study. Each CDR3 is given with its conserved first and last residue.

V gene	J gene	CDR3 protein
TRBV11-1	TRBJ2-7	CASSARGLVNEQYF
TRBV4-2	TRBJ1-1	CASSQGTGTFF
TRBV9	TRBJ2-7	CASSVEQGANEQYF
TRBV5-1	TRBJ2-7	CASSSGTSGVPYEQYF
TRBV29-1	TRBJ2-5	CSVESAGGSETQYF
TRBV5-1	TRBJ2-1	CASSLGLAGVSYNEQFF
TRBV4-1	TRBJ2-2	CASSQVASGRSDNTGELFF
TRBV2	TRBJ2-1	CASSVQGGNSYNEQFF
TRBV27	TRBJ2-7	CASSFSQGYEQYF
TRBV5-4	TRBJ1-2	CASSFSDNYGYTF
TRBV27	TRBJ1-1	CASSLNSGTNTEAFF
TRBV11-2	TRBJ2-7	CASSFTQDYEQYF
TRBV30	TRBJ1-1	CAWSPSGQGNAEAFF
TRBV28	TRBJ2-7	CASTNWSLEQYF
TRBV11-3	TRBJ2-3	CASSPRGSAGTQYF
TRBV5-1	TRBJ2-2	CASSLAGSLSRANTGELFF
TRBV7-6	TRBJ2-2	CASSLNVLAGEGTGELFF
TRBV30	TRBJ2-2	CAWGWGQVFTGELFF
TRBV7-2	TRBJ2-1	CASSSLRAGAHNEQFF
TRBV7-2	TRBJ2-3	CASTEDNTDTQYF
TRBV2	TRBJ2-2	CASSPGQGNTGELFF
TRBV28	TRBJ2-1	CASTLPGGSMAFF
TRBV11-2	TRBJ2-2	CASSLDGTSENTGELFF
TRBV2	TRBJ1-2	CASSSDRVGSYGYTF
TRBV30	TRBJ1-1	CAWTDRMNTEAFF
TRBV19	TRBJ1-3	CASSLRTDLATGNTIYF
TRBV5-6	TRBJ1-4	CASSLASGGPNEKLFF
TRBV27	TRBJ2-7	CASSFGGQDYEQYF
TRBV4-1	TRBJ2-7	CASSHRAGGSGEQYF
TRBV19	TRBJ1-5	CASSILRGSNQPQHF
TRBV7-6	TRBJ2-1	CASSLGLAGLNEQFF
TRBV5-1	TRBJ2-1	CASSTGLAVDNEQFF
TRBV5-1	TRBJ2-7	CASSLGGYEQYF
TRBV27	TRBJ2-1	CASSFQGAYNEQFF
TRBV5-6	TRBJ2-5	CASKSLPETQYF
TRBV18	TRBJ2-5	CASSPLSHGQETQYF
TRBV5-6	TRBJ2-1	CASSLAPLGEQFF
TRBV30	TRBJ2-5	CAWSVLGQGLSETQYF
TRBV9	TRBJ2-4	CASSVEESNNIQYF
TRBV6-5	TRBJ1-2	CASSYAEENLFDGYTF
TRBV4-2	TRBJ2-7	CASSNRLAVPEQYF
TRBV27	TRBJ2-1	CASSLAGGPGNEQFF
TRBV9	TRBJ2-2	CASSPAFGRAYTGELFF
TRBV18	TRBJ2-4	CASSPGITDIQYF
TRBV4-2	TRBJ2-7	CASSQAGGTYEQYF
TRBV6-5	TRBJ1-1	CASSYGASDTEAFF
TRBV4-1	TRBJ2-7	CASSQGLAGYEQYF
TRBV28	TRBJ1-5	CASSFEPVEPQHF
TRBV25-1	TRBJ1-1	CASSGQNTEAFF
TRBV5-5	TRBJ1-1	CASSFSQGSTEAFF
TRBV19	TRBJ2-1	CASRIAGTAYNEQFF
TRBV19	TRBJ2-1	CASSITLFTYNEQFF
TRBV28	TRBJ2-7	CASSLVGGSLVYEQYF
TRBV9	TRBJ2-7	CASSGSGLSYEQYF
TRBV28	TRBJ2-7	CASSRDGTGNYEQYF
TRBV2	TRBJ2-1	CASIPAGYYNEQFF
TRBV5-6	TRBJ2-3	CASSLIAGGLTDTQYF
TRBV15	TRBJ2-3	CATSRGRGHSTDTQYF
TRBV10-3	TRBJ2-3	CAISGLAGGQAGTDTQYF
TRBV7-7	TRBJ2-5	CASSLGQRETQYF